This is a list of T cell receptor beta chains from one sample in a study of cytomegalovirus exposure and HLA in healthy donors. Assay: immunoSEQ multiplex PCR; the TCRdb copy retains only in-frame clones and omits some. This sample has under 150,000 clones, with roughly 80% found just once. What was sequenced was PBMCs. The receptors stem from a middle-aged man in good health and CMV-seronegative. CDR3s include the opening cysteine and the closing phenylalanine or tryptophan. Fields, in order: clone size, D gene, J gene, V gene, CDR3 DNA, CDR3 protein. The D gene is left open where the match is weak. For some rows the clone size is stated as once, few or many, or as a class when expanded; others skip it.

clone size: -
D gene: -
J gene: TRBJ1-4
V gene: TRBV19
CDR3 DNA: TGTGCCAGTAGTATTTCTAGCATTAATGAAAAACTGTTTTTT
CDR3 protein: CASSISSINEKLFF

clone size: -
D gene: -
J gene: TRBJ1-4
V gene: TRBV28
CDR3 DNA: TGTGCCAGCAGTCTATCGGGGGTGTTTTTTAATGAAAAACTGTTTTTT
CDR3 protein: CASSLSGVFFNEKLFF

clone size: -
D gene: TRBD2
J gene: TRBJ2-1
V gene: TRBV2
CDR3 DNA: TGTGCCAGCAGTGCTTTGGCTAGCGGGACGGGTGAGCAGTTCTTC
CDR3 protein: CASSALASGTGEQFF

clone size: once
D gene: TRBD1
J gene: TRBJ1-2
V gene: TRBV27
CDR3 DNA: TGTGCCAGCAGTTTGGACAGGAGATATGGCTACACCTTC
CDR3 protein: CASSLDRRYGYTF

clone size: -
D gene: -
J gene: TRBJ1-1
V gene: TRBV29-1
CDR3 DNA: TGCAGCGTTGAACCACAAATGAACACTGAAGCTTTCTTT
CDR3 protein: CSVEPQMNTEAFF

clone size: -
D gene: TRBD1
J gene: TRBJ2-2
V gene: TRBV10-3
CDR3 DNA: TGTGCCATCAGTGAGTCGACAGGGGCCTACACCGGGGAGCTGTTTTTT
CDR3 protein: CAISESTGAYTGELFF

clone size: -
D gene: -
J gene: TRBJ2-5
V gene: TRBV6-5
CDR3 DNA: TGTGCCAGCACCCAGAAGGGGTTTCAAGAGACCCAGTACTTC
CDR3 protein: CASTQKGFQETQYF

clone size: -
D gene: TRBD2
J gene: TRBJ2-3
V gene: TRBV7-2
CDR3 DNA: TGTGCCAGCAGCTCACTAGCGGGGGCTAGCACAGATACGCAGTATTTT
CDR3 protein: CASSSLAGASTDTQYF

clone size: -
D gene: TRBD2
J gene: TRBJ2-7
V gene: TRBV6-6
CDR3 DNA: TGTGCCAGCAGTTGGGAGGGCCGGGAGCAGTACTTC
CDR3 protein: CASSWEGREQYF

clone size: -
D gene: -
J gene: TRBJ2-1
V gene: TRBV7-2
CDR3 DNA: TGTGCCTACCACTATATCGGAATAAATGAGCAGTTCTTC
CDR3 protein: CAYHYIGINEQFF

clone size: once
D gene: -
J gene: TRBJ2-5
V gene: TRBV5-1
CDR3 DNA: TGCGCCAGCAGCTTACAGAGCCCGGTGGCTGGAGAGACCCAGTACTTC
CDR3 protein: CASSLQSPVAGETQYF

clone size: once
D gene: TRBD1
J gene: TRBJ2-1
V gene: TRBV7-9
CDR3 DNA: TGTGCCAGCAGCTTAGCATCGGGACAGTCATTGGATGAGCAGTTCTTC
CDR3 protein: CASSLASGQSLDEQFF

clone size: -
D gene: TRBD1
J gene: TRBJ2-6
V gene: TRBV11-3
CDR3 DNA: TGTGCCAGCGCCGCGGGGACAGGGGTCTCTGGGGCCAACGTCCTGACTTTC
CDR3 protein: CASAAGTGVSGANVLTF

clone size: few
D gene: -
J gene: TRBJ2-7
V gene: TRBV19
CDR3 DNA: TGTGCCACCCAGGGGCAGGCCGGTTCCTACGAGCAGTACTTC
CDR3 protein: CATQGQAGSYEQYF

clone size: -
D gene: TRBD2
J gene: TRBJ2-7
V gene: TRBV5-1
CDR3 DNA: TGCGCCAGCAGCTTGGACGGGAGGGCCTTTAACGAGCAGTACTTC
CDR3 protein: CASSLDGRAFNEQYF

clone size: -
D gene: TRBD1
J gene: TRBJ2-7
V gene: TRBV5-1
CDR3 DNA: TGCGCCAGCAGAGCCGGGACAGGGAGCTACGAGCAGTACTTC
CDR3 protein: CASRAGTGSYEQYF

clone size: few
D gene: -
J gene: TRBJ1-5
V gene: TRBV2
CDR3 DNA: TGTGCCAGCAGTGAAGATTTTAGCGGGCAGCCCCAGCATTTT
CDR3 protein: CASSEDFSGQPQHF